The sequence of this T cell receptor (beta chain) was determined in a study of blood T cell repertoires in COVID-19. Study summary: Donors in the United States, Italy and Spain gave samples during acute or convalescent COVID-19. PBMCs, B-cell-depleted T cells, or T cells provided the cDNA or gDNA that made up the material.

Original data processing: Using reference gene primer amplification, nucleated cell counts were estimated. Sequencing used immunoSEQ multiplex PCR; TCRdb keeps in-frame clones, though not all of them. V and J calls and clone size are those listed in that table; D and trimming were worked out from the DNA. This table has 62,000 or so clones, 65% to 80% appearing once. This clone qualifies as medium-sized. The CDR3 is 14 residues long. Germline-derived CDR1 and CDR2 are LGHDT and YNNKEL (reference sequence). Trimming removed 2 bases from V and 11 bases from J; junction bases left unmatched: 6. The source material was peripheral blood. The chain carries TRBV3-1 (or the pseudogene TRBV3-2) and TRBJ1-6; 7 bases match TRBD1. The sequence derives from a human donor in a cohort sampled during active COVID-19. The chain's CDR3 is CASSQRGRSTPLHF. The CDR3 nucleotides are TGTGCCAGCAGCCAAAGGGGGCGTTCTACACCCCTCCACTTT.